This TCR beta chain comes out of a study of blood T cell repertoires in COVID-19. Study overall: Some COVID-19 samples were acute and others convalescent; all came from the United States, Italy and Spain. In each case, the material was cDNA or gDNA derived from T cells, B-cell-depleted T cells, or PBMCs.

The V and J ends lost 10 bases and 4 bases, in that order; junction bases with no gene match: 13. Germline V CDR1 and CDR2: MNHEY, SMNVEV (reference sequence). CDR3 length: 15 residues. Seattle enrolled patients during active infection and tracked them longitudinally. This clone is a singleton in its sample. Per the study methods: Reference gene primer amplification yielded estimated nucleated cell counts. This table comes from immunoSEQ multiplex PCR, and its TCRdb copy is limited to in-frame clones, with some not included. D and trimming come from the DNA, and the V and J calls and clone size come from that table. The table records around 220,000 clones, approximately 86% of them present only once.

This TCR was sampled from a woman aged 50 to 60 with COVID-19, enrolled during active disease. The chain is built from TRBV27 and TRBJ2-7; 10 bases match TRBD2. Material: peripheral blood. CDR3 coding DNA: TGTGCCACCCAAGGGGTAGCGGGGGGCCCGTACGAGCAGTACGTC. The encoded protein is CATQGVAGGPYEQYV.